The entry that follows covers one TCR beta chain sequence. Antigen unknown. The data were obtained in a study of T cell responses to AZD1222 COVID-19 vaccine. General study results and limits: The repertoires were collected only after the peak T cell response.

Pooled together were second doses at about 4 or about 12 weeks. The table came from immunoSEQ multiplex PCR; TCRdb's copy has only in-frame clones and leaves some out. The data contain fewer than 140,000 clones, about 90% of them seen just once; the ten biggest clones take up 7% to 9%. The CDR3 is made up of 14 amino acids. CDR1 is LGHNA and CDR2 is YSLEER in the germline V gene. The germline V and J ends were trimmed by 5 bases and 1 base, with 11 bases remaining between them. V and J are TRBV4-3 and TRBJ1-1; D is unclear. This TCR came from an adult who received the AZD1222 COVID-19 vaccine. The input for sequencing was peripheral blood, taken 28 days after the second AZD1222 dose. The CDR3 nucleotides are TGCGCCAGCAGCTACCCGGGCCGGAACACTGAAGCTTTCTTT. It encodes CASSYPGRNTEAFF.